Detailed here is one TCR beta chain. The length of the CDR3 is 16 residues. V trimming: 5 bases; J trimming: 5 bases; junction bases outside the gene matches: 13. The germline V gene has CDR1 LNHNV and CDR2 YYDKDF (reference sequence). Under the authors' procedure: Amplified reference gene primers provided the basis for estimating nucleated cell counts. Assay: immunoSEQ multiplex PCR; the TCRdb copy retains only in-frame clones and omits some. Clone size and the V and J calls come from that table; the DNA yielded D and trimming. This table holds a few hundred thousand clones, roughly 86% found once. These data are taken from a study of blood T cell repertoires in COVID-19. Turning to the study itself: Sites across the United States, Italy and Spain contributed samples from acute and convalescent COVID-19. Nucleic acid was either cDNA or gDNA, and it came from T cells, B-cell-depleted T cells, or PBMCs.

The sequence was obtained from a woman aged 45-60 years with acute or convalescent COVID-19. The genes are TRBV15 and TRBJ1-2; the match to TRBD1 covers 8 bases. Sequencing used peripheral blood. This CDR3 is CATSPPGQGARYGYTF. The CDR3 DNA reads as TGTGCCACCAGCCCCCCGGGGCAGGGGGCCAGGTATGGCTACACCTTC.